This T cell receptor (beta chain) was captured by sequencing in a study of control samples from healthy donors and cancer patients. Sequencing used immunoSEQ multiplex PCR; TCRdb keeps in-frame clones, though not all of them. The repertoire includes some 120,000 clones, roughly 91% of them detected once, and about 8.7% sits in the top ten. CDR3 length: 17 amino acids. Germline-derived CDR1 and CDR2 are KGHDR and SFDVKD. The V gene lost 5 bases and the J gene lost 2 bases, with 21 bases spanning the gap. Sequences were obtained from blood. The source is a man aged 40-49 years in good health. V gene TRBV24-1 combines with J gene TRBJ2-7; perhaps TRBD2 as D (6 bases). Here the CDR3 reads CATSGDGPTAGTYEQYF. The CDR3 coding sequence is TGTGCCACCAGTGGCGACGGACCCACCGCGGGGACCTACGAGCAGTACTTC.